A single sample is the source of the 17 T cell receptor beta chains below, sequenced in a study of PD-1 blockade in classical Hodgkin lymphoma. Generated by immunoSEQ multiplex PCR, the TCRdb table keeps only in-frame clones and is missing some. The data hold under 9,000 clones, with roughly 89% observed a single time. Time point in this sample: cycle 4 day 1 (C4D1), after 6 weeks of nivolumab. In every patient, relapse followed autologous stem cell transplantation, while exposure to brentuximab vedotin differed. The material sequenced was peripheral blood mononuclear cells (PBMCs), taken before the fourth cycle of nivolumab. Receptors originate from a human donor with classical Hodgkin lymphoma.

The J gene is TRBJ2-1, the V gene TRBV2, with D perhaps matching TRBD2 (5 bases). This CDR3 contains 14 residues. Germline CDR1 is SNHLY and CDR2 is FYNNEI. V lost 9 bases to trimming and J lost 4 bases, with 16 bases between them. CDR3 in amino acids: CASSRAARYNEQFF. CDR3 DNA: TGTGCCAGTTCCAGAGCGGCCAGGTACAATGAGCAGTTCTTC.

The CDR3 DNA follows: TGTGCCAGCAGTTCCAACGGGGCTGGCTACACCTTC. Protein product: CASSSNGAGYTF. The genes are TRBV27 and TRBJ1-2; a weak D match, TRBD1 (5 bases). CDR3 length: 12 residues. Trimming shortened V by 4 bases and J by 7 bases, and 10 bases separated the two germline ends. Germline V gene sequence: CDR1 MNHEY, CDR2 SMNVEV (reference sequence).

The CDR3 coding sequence is TGTGCCAGTAGTATTTTATTTTGGACTCTCGGCACCACAGATACGCAGTATTTT. This translates into CASSILFWTLGTTDTQYF. V gene TRBV19 combines with J gene TRBJ2-3, with a tentative D call TRBD2 (5 bases). The CDR3 runs to 18 residues. Trimming took off 3 bases at V and 2 bases at J, with 21 bases between the two ends. Per germline, CDR1 LNHDA and CDR2 SQIVND (reference sequence).

This chain links TRBV27 with TRBJ2-5; a weak D match, TRBD2 (6 bases). This CDR3 spans 14 amino acids. Trimming shortened V by 0 bases and J by 4 bases, and 9 bases separated the two germline ends. From germline, CDR1 is MNHEY and CDR2 SMNVEV (reference sequence). CDR3 sequence: CASSLSVGGETQYF. CDR3 DNA: TGTGCCAGCAGTTTATCCGTGGGAGGAGAGACCCAGTACTTC.

Only a few counts were recorded for this clone. The gene calls are TRBV7-7 and TRBJ1-1, with D possibly matching TRBD1 (6 bases). With 5 bases removed from V and 6 bases from J, the gap between germline ends came to 13 bases. The germline V gene has CDR1 SSHAT and CDR2 FNYEAQ (reference sequence). The CDR3 has 13 amino acids. The CDR3 loop reads CASSTSQGAEAFF. In DNA, the CDR3 is TGTGCCAGCAGCACCTCACAGGGAGCTGAAGCTTTCTTT. Full variable domain (missing parts from reference TRBV7-7 and TRBJ1-1): GAGVSQSPRYKVTKRGQDVTLRCDPISSHATLYWYQQALGQGPEFLTYFNYEAQPDKSGLPSDRFSAERPEGSISTLTIQRTEQRDSAMYRCASSTSQGAEAFFGQGTRLTVV.

The chain employs TRBV19 and TRBJ1-5, with unresolved D. The germline V gene encodes CDR1 LNHDA and CDR2 SQIVND (reference sequence). The CDR3 is made up of 15 amino acids. Trimming removed 5 bases at V and 3 bases at J, with 14 bases between. The DNA of the CDR3 is TGTGCCAGTAGTCTGGAACAGCGGGCCAATCAGCCCCAGCATTTT. Protein: CASSLEQRANQPQHF.

The chain is built from TRBV2 and TRBJ2-5; TRBD2 matches at 9 bases. There are 19 residues in the CDR3. With V trimmed by 3 bases and J by 3 bases, 17 bases remained unmatched. CDR1 and CDR2 from the germline V gene are SNHLY and FYNNEI. The CDR3 is CASSDRLAGRSYGEETQYF. The CDR3 bases are TGTGCCAGCAGTGACCGGCTAGCGGGACGCTCTTACGGGGAAGAGACCCAGTACTTC.

The V gene is TRBV28, the J gene TRBJ2-2; 14 bases line up with TRBD2. J gave up 4 bases and V 7 bases, and 11 bases lay outside the gene matches. The germline V gene encodes CDR1 MDHEN and CDR2 SYDVKM. The CDR3 has 18 amino acids. CDR3 nucleotides: TGTGCCAGCAAAACTGGGGGACTAGCGGGAGTAGGCACCGGGGAGCTGTTTTTT. It is translated as CASKTGGLAGVGTGELFF.

The genes are TRBV27 and TRBJ2-5, with no clear D. This CDR3 comprises 13 residues. The germline V and J ends were trimmed by 5 bases and 5 bases, with 12 bases remaining between them. Germline CDR1 reads MNHEY; CDR2 reads SMNVEV (reference sequence). The CDR3 DNA sequence: TGTGCCAGCAGTCCTATTCGTTGGGAGACCCAGTACTTC. It encodes CASSPIRWETQYF.

This clone was seen more than once but under ten times. The chain recombines TRBV28 with TRBJ2-3; the D is unclear. The length of the CDR3 is 12 residues. V dropped 5 bases and J dropped 2 bases, with 5 bases sitting between them. Germline-derived CDR1 and CDR2 are MDHEN and SYDVKM. This CDR3 reads CASSKDTDTQYF. CDR3 DNA: TGTGCCAGCAGTAAAGACACAGATACGCAGTATTTT.

V is TRBV15 and J is TRBJ2-2; D unresolved. Trimming took 5 bases from V and 7 from J, leaving 11 bases between them. Germline V gene sequence: CDR1 LNHNV, CDR2 YYDKDF (reference sequence). The CDR3 loop spans 13 amino acids. The CDR3 protein is CATSPFWGGELFF. Here the CDR3 DNA reads TGTGCCACCAGCCCTTTTTGGGGCGGGGAGCTGTTTTTT.

The chain joins TRBV30 to TRBJ2-3; TRBD2 matches at 9 bases. This CDR3 is 13 amino acids long. V dropped 0 bases and J dropped 5; count of bases not matched to a gene: 0. Germline V gene data show CDR1 as GTSNPN and CDR2 as SVGIG (reference sequence). CDR3 in amino acids: CAWSVLAGDTQYF. CDR3 nucleotide sequence: TGTGCCTGGAGTGTACTAGCGGGAGATACGCAGTATTTT.

The chain links TRBV27 to TRBJ1-6; TRBD1 matches at 7 bases. The CDR3 consists of 20 residues. J gave up 2 bases and V 8 bases, and 21 bases lay outside the gene matches. Germline lookup yields CDR1 MNHEY and CDR2 SMNVEV (reference sequence). The CDR3 region is CASSALGQNSFMPYNSPLHF. The CDR3, as DNA: TGTGCCAGCTCTGCCCTGGGACAGAATAGTTTTATGCCCTATAATTCACCCCTCCACTTT.

The V call is TRBV2, the J call TRBJ2-5, with TRBD1 identical over 9 bases. The CDR3 consists of 13 residues. V was pared by 6 bases and J by 4 bases, with 3 bases of the junction left unmatched. CDR1 is SNHLY and CDR2 is FYNNEI in the germline V gene. The CDR3 reads CASSQTGGETQYF. The CDR3, as DNA: TGTGCCAGCAGCCAGACAGGGGGAGAGACCCAGTACTTC.

This clone was recorded only once. V is TRBV15 and J is TRBJ1-5; unclear D gene. Looked up from germline, CDR1 is LNHNV and CDR2 is YYDKDF (reference sequence). V lost 6 bases and J 4 bases, leaving 7 bases between the germline ends. The CDR3 loop spans 12 amino acids. The CDR3 sequence: CATRGTNQPQHF. For the CDR3, the DNA is TGTGCCACCAGGGGCACGAATCAGCCCCAGCATTTT.

V and J are TRBV29-1 and TRBJ1-3; TRBD1 might be the D (5 bases). This CDR3 region has 15 residues. Looked up from germline, CDR1 is SQVTM and CDR2 is ANQGSEA. The V end was cut by 5 bases, the J end by 0 bases, with 14 bases between. This chain's CDR3 is CSVKLGHHSGNTIYF. For the CDR3, the DNA is TGCAGCGTTAAGTTAGGACATCACTCTGGAAACACCATATATTTT.

This chain joins TRBV21-1 and TRBJ2-2; the tabulated D call, TRBD2, remains unverified against the DNA. TRBV21-1 is marked as a pseudogene. CDR3 size: 23 residues. CDR3 sequence (DNA): TGTGCCAGCAGCAAAGTGCCGGTTCGTGCGGGCGGGGTAGAGGGGACGAACACCGGGGAGCTGTTTTTT. This encodes CASSKVPVRAGGVEGTNTGELFF.